Below are 7 T cell receptor beta chains sequenced from a single sample in a study of blood T cell repertoires in COVID-19. Sequencing was performed with immunoSEQ multiplex PCR; in TCRdb, only in-frame clones are kept and a portion is missing. Of roughly 75,000 clones listed, over 75% are singletons. Sequenced sample: peripheral blood. Every receptor here comes from a man aged 50 or older with acute or convalescent COVID-19.

The chain uses TRBV24-1 and TRBJ2-6; D perhaps matches TRBD2 (6 bases). Trimming took 4 bases from V and 0 from J, leaving 12 bases between them. From germline, CDR1 is KGHDR and CDR2 SFDVKD. The CDR3 sequence is 17 residues long. DNA of the CDR3: TGTGCCACCAGTGAGGGGGGACGGAGCTCTGGGGCCAACGTCCTGACTTTC. It yields the protein CATSEGGRSSGANVLTF.

This clone was observed a single time. The chain has TRBV9 and TRBJ1-1; 9 bases line up with TRBD1. The V gene's germline CDR1 is SGDLS and CDR2 YYNGEE. The J segment lost 3 bases and the V segment lost 4 bases, leaving 13 bases of the junction unmatched. The CDR3 length is 17 residues. CDR3 DNA: TGTGCCAGCAGCCATAAAACCGGGACAGGGATGTACACTGAAGCTTTCTTT. Amino acids: CASSHKTGTGMYTEAFF.

The gene calls are TRBV27 and TRBJ1-1, with 8 bases identical to TRBD1. The CDR3 is 15 amino acids. Trimming took 6 bases from V and 5 from J; bases not matched to a gene: 11. Germline V lookup: CDR1 MNHEY, CDR2 SMNVEV (reference sequence). The CDR3 is CASSKKQGGRTEAFF. CDR3 nucleotides: TGTGCCAGCAGCAAAAAACAGGGGGGCAGAACTGAAGCTTTCTTT.

The genes are TRBV11-2 and TRBJ2-7; 11 bases line up with TRBD2. Per germline, CDR1 SGHAT and CDR2 FQNNGV. J was trimmed by 2 bases and V by 2 bases; bases with no gene match: 5. This CDR3 region has 16 residues. The CDR3 sequence: CASSLRRLAGTYEQYF. For the CDR3, the DNA is TGTGCCAGCAGCTTAAGGCGACTAGCGGGAACCTACGAGCAGTACTTC.

A single count supports this clone. J is TRBJ1-5 and V is TRBV6-1; 8 bases align to TRBD1. With 1 base clipped from V and 5 bases from J, the junction kept 4 bases outside the gene matches. This CDR3 comprises 15 residues. Germline values: CDR1 MNHNS, CDR2 SASEGT. In DNA form, the CDR3 reads TGTGCCAGCAGTGAAGGGACAGGGTATTATCAGCCCCAGCATTTT. It is translated as CASSEGTGYYQPQHF.

This chain's CDR3 is CASSQDRGILNTEAFF. CDR3 bases: TGTGCCAGCAGCCAAGACAGGGGGATTTTAAACACTGAAGCTTTCTTT. The chain combines TRBV3-1 (or the pseudogene TRBV3-2) with TRBJ1-1; 7 bases map to TRBD1. Germline V gene data show CDR1 as LGHDT and CDR2 as YNNKEL (reference sequence). V trimming: 0 bases; J trimming: 2 bases; junction bases outside the gene matches: 6. The length of the CDR3 is 16 residues.

The sample holds one count of this clone. The chain carries TRBV4-2 and TRBJ1-6; no reliable D call. V shed 1 base and J shed 7 bases, with 14 bases lying between them. Germline-derived CDR1 and CDR2 are LGHNA and YNFKEQ. There are 16 residues in the CDR3. The CDR3 sequence is CASSQVAERTNSPLHF. DNA for the CDR3: TGTGCCAGCAGCCAAGTAGCCGAAAGAACGAATTCACCCCTCCACTTT.